Sequencing of this TCR beta chain was carried out in a study of memory CD4+ T cells and cytomegalovirus serostatus. The overall study: Of the healthy Belgian adults, 9 were CMV seropositive and 20 to 30 seronegative.

Study observations and caveats: Repertoires predicted CMV serostatus with median bootstrapped AUC of approximately 0.94. Suggested: most of the CMV-linked TCR signature lies in CD4+ memory cells.

TCRdb keeps only in-frame clones here, not all; method: immunoSEQ multiplex PCR. This table holds 85,000 to 100,000 clones, roughly 80% found once. As for this clone: What it recognizes is unknown.

Germline lookup yields CDR1 SGHRS and CDR2 YFSETQ. The ends lost 0 bases at V and 2 bases at J; junction bases unmatched: 6. The length of the CDR3 is 17 residues. The sort gate was single viable CD3+CD4+CD8-CD45RO+ cells for memory CD4+ T cells. Serum IgG to CMV pp150, pp28, p38 and p52 defined serostatus. The receptor was derived from an adult in good health and CMV-seropositive. The chain recombines TRBV5-1 with TRBJ2-5; TRBD2 aligns across 11 bases. Specimen: memory CD4+ T cells from blood. The CDR3 loop reads CASSLAFGTSGQETQYF. The CDR3 DNA sequence: TGCGCCAGCAGCTTGGCCTTCGGGACTAGCGGACAAGAGACCCAGTACTTC.